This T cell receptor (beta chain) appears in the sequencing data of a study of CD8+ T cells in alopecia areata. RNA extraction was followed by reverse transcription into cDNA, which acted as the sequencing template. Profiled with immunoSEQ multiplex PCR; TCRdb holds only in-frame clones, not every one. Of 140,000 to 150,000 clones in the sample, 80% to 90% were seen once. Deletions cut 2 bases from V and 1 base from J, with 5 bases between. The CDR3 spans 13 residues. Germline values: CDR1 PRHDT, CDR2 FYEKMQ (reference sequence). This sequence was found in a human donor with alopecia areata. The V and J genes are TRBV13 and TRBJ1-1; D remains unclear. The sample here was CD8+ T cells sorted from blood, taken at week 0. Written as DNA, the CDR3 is TGTGCCAGCAGCTTACAAGAGAACACTGAAGCTTTCTTT. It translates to CASSLQENTEAFF.